This TCR beta chain originates from a study of Ad26.COV2.S vaccination and SARS-CoV-2 variants. For the study at large: Each vaccinee took Ad26.COV2.S intramuscularly, once or twice 56 days apart. General study points: While placebo recipients had lower spike-specific TCR breadth, vaccine recipients had more. The authors reported substantial breadth in spike-specific CD8+ and CD4+ T cell responses after vaccination.

The treatment was: roughly 18 received Ad26.COV2.S at low or high dose, single or two shots; about 5 received placebo; per-sample allocation not given. Sampling happened 63 days after the first vaccine or placebo injection. Sequencing used immunoSEQ multiplex PCR; TCRdb keeps in-frame clones, though not all of them. The top ten hold 1.5% to 2% of the sample, which has about 400,000 clones, around 89% seen once. The V gene lost 1 base and the J gene lost 4 bases, with 11 bases spanning the gap. CDR1 and CDR2 from the germline V gene are SGHAT and FQNNGV. This CDR3 has 15 residues. Of note for this clone: The target antigen is unknown.

The chain joins TRBV11-2 to TRBJ1-3, with D possibly matching TRBD1 (6 bases). Sample: peripheral blood, taken in a trial of Ad26.COV2.S vaccine versus placebo. This clonotype was obtained from a person between 18 and 65 years old who received the Ad26.COV2.S COVID-19 vaccine or a placebo. The CDR3 spells CASSLAGQRGNTIYF. CDR3 bases: TGTGCCAGCAGCTTAGCTGGACAGAGGGGAAACACCATATATTTT.